Below, 12 T cell receptor beta chains from the same sample are listed, as sequenced in a study of cytomegalovirus exposure and HLA in healthy donors. The method was immunoSEQ multiplex PCR; TCRdb's version includes in-frame clones alone and lacks a portion of them. The sample lists approximately 60,000 clones; 92% were seen once. Sequences were obtained from PBMCs. These receptors were taken from a young woman in good health and CMV-seronegative.

V is TRBV9 and J is TRBJ2-1; D gene uncertain. With 3 bases removed from V and 0 bases from J, the gap between germline ends came to 4 bases. From germline, CDR1 is SGDLS and CDR2 YYNGEE. The CDR3 is 13 amino acids. Here the CDR3 reads CASSASSYNEQFF. The DNA of the CDR3 is TGTGCCAGCAGCGCGAGCTCCTACAATGAGCAGTTCTTC.

This clone occurred a few times. The chain carries TRBV13 and TRBJ2-7; TRBD1 matches 8 bases. CDR1 is PRHDT and CDR2 is FYEKMQ in the germline V gene (reference sequence). The V gene end was trimmed by 5 bases and the J gene end by 6 bases; junction bases not matched to a gene: 3. This CDR3 is 12 amino acids long. The CDR3 loop is CASSQGQAEQYF. CDR3 nucleotide sequence: TGTGCCAGCAGCCAGGGACAGGCCGAGCAGTACTTC.

V usage is TRBV4-2 and J usage is TRBJ1-4, with TRBD1 matching over 8 bases. With 3 bases clipped from V and 8 bases from J, the junction kept 8 bases outside the gene matches. The CDR3 runs 15 residues. In germline, CDR1 is LGHNA, CDR2 YNFKEQ. The CDR3 here is CASSQNPGGAEKLFF. DNA of the CDR3: TGTGCCAGCAGCCAGAACCCAGGGGGCGCGGAAAAACTGTTTTTT.

The chain couples TRBV6-6 to TRBJ2-1; D might be TRBD2 (6 bases). Germline V gene lookup returns CDR1 MNHNY and CDR2 SVGAGI (reference sequence). Trimming pared 4 bases from V and 4 bases from J, leaving 17 bases between. The CDR3 extends over 16 amino acids. The CDR3 bases are TGTGCCAGCAGTTTAGAACCTAGCGATCGGTACAATGAGCAGTTCTTC. Translating gives CASSLEPSDRYNEQFF.

The V call is TRBV5-6, the J call TRBJ2-1; D is possibly TRBD2 (7 bases). The CDR3 is made up of 16 amino acids. Germline lookup yields CDR1 SGHDT and CDR2 YYEEEE. Trimming stripped 0 bases from V and 4 bases from J, with 14 bases between. CDR3: CASSLALGGVYNEQFF. The CDR3 region has the DNA TGTGCCAGCAGCTTGGCCCTAGGGGGGGTGTACAATGAGCAGTTCTTC.

This clone was observed a single time. The chain carries TRBV5-3 and TRBJ2-7, with D perhaps matching TRBD1 (5 bases). TRBV5-3 falls under the ORF class, with uncertain function. This CDR3 is 16 amino acids long. V was cut by 4 bases and J by 2 bases, with 19 bases left in between. The CDR3 loop reads CARSPRVWTQTYEQYF. CDR3 in DNA: TGTGCCAGAAGCCCCAGAGTCTGGACACAAACCTACGAGCAGTACTTC.

This chain joins TRBV28 and TRBJ2-7; D might be TRBD2 (5 bases). The CDR3 runs to 16 residues. With 2 bases removed from V and 2 bases from J, the gap between germline ends came to 16 bases. CDR1 MDHEN and CDR2 SYDVKM come from the germline V gene. In DNA, the CDR3 is TGTGCCAGCAGTTTAAGCTGGACTTCCATTCCCTACGAGCAGTACTTC. This sequence encodes CASSLSWTSIPYEQYF.

This chain links TRBV14 with TRBJ2-7, with D hard to call. Deletions cut 1 base from V and 3 bases from J, with 7 bases between. The CDR3 extends over 13 amino acids. The germline CDR1 and CDR2 sequences are SGHDN and FVKESK. CDR3 coding DNA: TGTGCCAGCAGCCAAGCGGGTGACTACGAGCAGTACTTC. Amino acid sequence: CASSQAGDYEQYF.

The rearrangement links TRBV28 to TRBJ2-7; 10 bases align to TRBD1. The CDR3 has 14 amino acids. V was clipped by 6 bases and J by 7 bases; unmatched bases: 9. Germline CDR1 MDHEN, CDR2 SYDVKM. The CDR3 here is CASRASDRGWEQYF. CDR3 sequence (DNA): TGTGCCAGCAGAGCGTCGGACAGGGGGTGGGAGCAGTACTTC.

The V gene is TRBV5-1, the J gene TRBJ1-4; TRBD1 matches 7 bases. Unmatched junction bases numbered 6, after V lost 4 bases and J lost 6 bases. This CDR3 has 14 residues. CDR1 and CDR2 from the germline V gene are SGHRS and YFSETQ. The chain's CDR3 is CASSPGTDYEKLFF. The CDR3 bases are TGCGCCAGCAGCCCCGGGACAGACTATGAAAAACTGTTTTTT. Together with reference TRBV5-1 and TRBJ1-4, the CDR3 gives the full variable domain: KAGVTQTPRYLIKTRGQQVTLSCSPISGHRSVSWYQQTPGQGLQFLFEYFSETQRNKGNFPGRFSGRQFSNSRSEMNVSTLELGDSALYLCASSPGTDYEKLFFGSGTQLSVL.

The rearrangement joins TRBV7-2 to TRBJ2-5; 12 nucleotides agree with TRBD2. After removal of 1 base from V and 3 bases from J, the junction contained 9 bases not matched to a gene. The CDR3 spans 18 residues. The germline V gene encodes CDR1 SGHTA and CDR2 FQGNSA. The CDR3 region has the DNA TGTGCCAGCAGCTTAGGTCCCTTGACTAGCGGGAGCAAAGAGACCCAGTACTTC. This translates into CASSLGPLTSGSKETQYF. The full variable domain, rest sourced from reference TRBV7-2 and TRBJ2-5, is GAGVSQSPSNKVTEKGKDVELRCDPISGHTALYWYRQSLGQGLEFLIYFQGNSAPDKSGLPSDRFSAERTGGSVSTLTIQRTQQEDSAVYLCASSLGPLTSGSKETQYFGPGTRLLVL.

The gene calls are TRBV28 and TRBJ2-7, with a tentative D call TRBD2 (5 bases). The V and J ends lost 3 bases and 0 bases respectively, with 9 bases between them. Germline CDR1 and CDR2: MDHEN and SYDVKM. CDR3 length: 14 residues. The CDR3 protein is CASSFEGISYEQYF. DNA of the CDR3: TGTGCCAGCAGTTTTGAGGGAATCTCCTACGAGCAGTACTTC.